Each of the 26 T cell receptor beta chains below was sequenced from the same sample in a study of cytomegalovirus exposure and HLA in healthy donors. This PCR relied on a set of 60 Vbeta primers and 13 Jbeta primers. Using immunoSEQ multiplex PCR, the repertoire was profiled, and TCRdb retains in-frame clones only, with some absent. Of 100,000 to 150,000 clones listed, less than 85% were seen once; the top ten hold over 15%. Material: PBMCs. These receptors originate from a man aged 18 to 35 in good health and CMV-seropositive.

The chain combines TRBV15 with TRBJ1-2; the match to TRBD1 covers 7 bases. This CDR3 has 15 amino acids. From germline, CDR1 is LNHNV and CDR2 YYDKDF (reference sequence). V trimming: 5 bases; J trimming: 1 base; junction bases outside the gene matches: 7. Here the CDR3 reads CATSPRQGGNYGYTF. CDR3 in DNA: TGTGCCACCAGCCCCAGACAGGGAGGTAACTATGGCTACACCTTC.

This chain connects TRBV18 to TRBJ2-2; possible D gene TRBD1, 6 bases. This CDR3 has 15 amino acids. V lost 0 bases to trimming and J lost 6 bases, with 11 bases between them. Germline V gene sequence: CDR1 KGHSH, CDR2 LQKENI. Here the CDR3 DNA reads TGTGCCAGCTCACCACCGGCAGGGGAGTCCGGGGAGCTGTTTTTT. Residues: CASSPPAGESGELFF. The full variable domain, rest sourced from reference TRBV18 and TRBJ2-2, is NAGVMQNPRHLVRRRGQEARLRCSPMKGHSHVYWYRQLPEEGLKFMVYLQKENIIDESGMPKERFSAEFPKEGPSILRIQQVVRGDSAAYFCASSPPAGESGELFFGEGSRLTVL.

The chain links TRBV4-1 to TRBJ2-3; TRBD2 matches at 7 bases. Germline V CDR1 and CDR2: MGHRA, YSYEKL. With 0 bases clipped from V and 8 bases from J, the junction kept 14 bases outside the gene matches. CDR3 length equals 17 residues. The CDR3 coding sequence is TGCGCCAGCAGCCAAGATGGACGGGGGGATACCTCCCCTACGCAGTATTTT. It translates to CASSQDGRGDTSPTQYF.

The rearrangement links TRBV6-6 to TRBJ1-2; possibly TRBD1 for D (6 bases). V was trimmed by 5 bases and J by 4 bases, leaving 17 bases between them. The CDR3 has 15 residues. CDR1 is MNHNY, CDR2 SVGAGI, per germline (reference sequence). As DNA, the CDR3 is TGTGCCAGCAGTGCACAAACCGGGACAATCTATGGCTACACCTTC. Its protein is CASSAQTGTIYGYTF.

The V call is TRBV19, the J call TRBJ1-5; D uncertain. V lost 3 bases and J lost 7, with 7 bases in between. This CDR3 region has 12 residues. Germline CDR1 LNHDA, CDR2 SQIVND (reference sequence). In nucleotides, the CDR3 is TGTGCCAGTAGTATCCCTCTCCAGCCCCAGCATTTT. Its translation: CASSIPLQPQHF.

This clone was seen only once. The CDR3 protein is CASSSGTFPTYEQYF. The CDR3 DNA reads TGTGCCAGTAGCTCAGGGACTTTCCCAACCTACGAGCAGTACTTC. The chain recombines TRBV19 with TRBJ2-7; possibly TRBD2 for D (6 bases). Germline loops: CDR1 LNHDA, CDR2 SQIVND (reference sequence). V was pared by 6 bases and J by 2 bases, with 17 bases between. The CDR3 length is 15 residues.

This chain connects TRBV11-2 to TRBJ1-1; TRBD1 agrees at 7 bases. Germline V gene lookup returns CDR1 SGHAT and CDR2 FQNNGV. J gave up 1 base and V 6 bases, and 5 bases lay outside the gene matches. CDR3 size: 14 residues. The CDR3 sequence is CASSTGVGNTEAFF. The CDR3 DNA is TGTGCCAGCAGTACAGGGGTCGGGAACACTGAAGCTTTCTTT.

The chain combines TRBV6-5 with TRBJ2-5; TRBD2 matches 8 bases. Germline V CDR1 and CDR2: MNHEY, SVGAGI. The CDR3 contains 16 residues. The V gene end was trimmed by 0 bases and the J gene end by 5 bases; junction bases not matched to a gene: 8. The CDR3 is CASSYSIGGARETQYF. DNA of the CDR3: TGTGCCAGCAGTTACTCGATCGGGGGGGCAAGGGAGACCCAGTACTTC.

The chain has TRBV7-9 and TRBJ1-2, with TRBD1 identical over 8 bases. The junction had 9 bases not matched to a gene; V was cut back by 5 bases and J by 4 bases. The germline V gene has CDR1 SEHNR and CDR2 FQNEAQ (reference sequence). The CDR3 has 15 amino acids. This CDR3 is CASSQGADQGYGYTF. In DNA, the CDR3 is TGTGCCAGCAGCCAGGGGGCAGATCAAGGCTATGGCTACACCTTC.

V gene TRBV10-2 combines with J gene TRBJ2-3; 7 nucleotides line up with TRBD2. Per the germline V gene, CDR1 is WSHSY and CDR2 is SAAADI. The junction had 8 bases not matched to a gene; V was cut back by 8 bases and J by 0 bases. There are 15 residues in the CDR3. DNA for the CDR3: TGCGCCAGCGGTGGGAGGGGATCTAGCACAGATACGCAGTATTTT. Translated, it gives CASGGRGSSTDTQYF.

In nucleotides, the CDR3 is TGTGCCAGCAGTTCTTCAAACAGGGGGGCCGGGGAGCTGTTTTTT. Amino acids: CASSSSNRGAGELFF. The J gene is TRBJ2-2, the V gene TRBV6-5; 8 bases fit TRBD1. Germline values: CDR1 MNHEY, CDR2 SVGAGI. Trimming removed 4 bases from V and 6 bases from J; junction bases left unmatched: 7. There are 15 residues in the CDR3.

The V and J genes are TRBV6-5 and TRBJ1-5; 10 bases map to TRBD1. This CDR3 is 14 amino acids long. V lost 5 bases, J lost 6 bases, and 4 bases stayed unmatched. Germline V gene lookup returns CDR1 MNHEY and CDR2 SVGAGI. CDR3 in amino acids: CASSRTGGGQPQHF. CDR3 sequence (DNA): TGTGCCAGCAGTAGGACAGGGGGAGGTCAGCCCCAGCATTTT.

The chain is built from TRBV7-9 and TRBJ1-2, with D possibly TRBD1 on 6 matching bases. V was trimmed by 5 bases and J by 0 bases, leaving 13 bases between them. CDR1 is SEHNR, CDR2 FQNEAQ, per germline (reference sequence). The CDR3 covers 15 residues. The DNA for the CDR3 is TGTGCCAGCAGCACCCGGGACACCGCTAACTATGGCTACACCTTC. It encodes CASSTRDTANYGYTF.

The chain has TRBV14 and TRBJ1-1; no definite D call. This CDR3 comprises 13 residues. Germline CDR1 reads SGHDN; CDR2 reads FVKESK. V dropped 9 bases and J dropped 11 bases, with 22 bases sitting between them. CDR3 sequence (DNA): TGTGCCAGTGATATGGTAGTGAGCGAATTGGCTTTCTTT. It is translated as CASDMVVSELAFF. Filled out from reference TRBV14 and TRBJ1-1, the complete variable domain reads EAGVTQFPSHSVIEKGQTVTLRCDPISGHDNLYWYRRVMGKEIKFLLHFVKESKQDESGMPNNRFLAERTGGTYSTLKVQPAELEDSGVYFCASDMVVSELAFFGQGTRLTVV.

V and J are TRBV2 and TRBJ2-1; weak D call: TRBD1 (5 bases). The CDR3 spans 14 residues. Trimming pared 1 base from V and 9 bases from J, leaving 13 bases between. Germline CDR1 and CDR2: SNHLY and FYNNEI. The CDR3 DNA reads TGTGCCAGCAGTGAAGGGCAGGGATTCGCTGAGCAGTTCTTC. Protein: CASSEGQGFAEQFF.

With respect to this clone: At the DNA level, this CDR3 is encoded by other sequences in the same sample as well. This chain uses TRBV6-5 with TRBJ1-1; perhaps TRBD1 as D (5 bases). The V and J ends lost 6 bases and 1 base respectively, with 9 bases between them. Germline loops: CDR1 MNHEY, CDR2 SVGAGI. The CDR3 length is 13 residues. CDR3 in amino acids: CASRLGGNTEAFF. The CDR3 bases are TGTGCCAGCAGATTGGGGGGGAACACTGAAGCTTTCTTT.

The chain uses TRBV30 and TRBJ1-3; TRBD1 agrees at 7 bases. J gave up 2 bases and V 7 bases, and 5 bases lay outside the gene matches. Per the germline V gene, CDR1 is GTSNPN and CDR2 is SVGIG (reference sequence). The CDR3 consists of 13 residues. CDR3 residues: CASRGLPGNTIYF. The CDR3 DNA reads TGTGCCTCGAGGGGGCTGCCTGGAAACACCATATATTTT.

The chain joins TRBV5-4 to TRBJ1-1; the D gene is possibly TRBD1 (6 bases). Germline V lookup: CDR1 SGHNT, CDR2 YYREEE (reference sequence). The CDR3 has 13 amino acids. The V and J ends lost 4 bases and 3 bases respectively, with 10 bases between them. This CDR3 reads CASSRDTDTEAFF. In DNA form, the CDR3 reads TGTGCCAGCAGCCGGGACACAGACACTGAAGCTTTCTTT.

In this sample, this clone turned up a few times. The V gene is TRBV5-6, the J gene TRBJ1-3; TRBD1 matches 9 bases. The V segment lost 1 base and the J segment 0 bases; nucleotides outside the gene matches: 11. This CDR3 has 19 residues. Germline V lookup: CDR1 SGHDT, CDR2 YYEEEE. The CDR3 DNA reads TGTGCCAGCAGCTTGTTCTGGGACAGGGAAGGTACCTCTGGAAACACCATATATTTT. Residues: CASSLFWDREGTSGNTIYF. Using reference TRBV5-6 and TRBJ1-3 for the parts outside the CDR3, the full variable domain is DAGVTQSPTHLIKTRGQQVTLRCSPKSGHDTVSWYQQALGQGPQFIFQYYEEEERQRGNFPDRFSGHQFPNYSSELNVNALLLGDSALYLCASSLFWDREGTSGNTIYFGEGSWLTVV.

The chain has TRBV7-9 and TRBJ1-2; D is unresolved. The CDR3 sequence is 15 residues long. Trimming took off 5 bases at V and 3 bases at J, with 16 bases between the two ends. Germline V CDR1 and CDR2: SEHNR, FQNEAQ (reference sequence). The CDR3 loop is CASSQESPTYYGYTF. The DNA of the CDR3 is TGTGCCAGCAGCCAAGAGAGTCCCACCTACTATGGCTACACCTTC.

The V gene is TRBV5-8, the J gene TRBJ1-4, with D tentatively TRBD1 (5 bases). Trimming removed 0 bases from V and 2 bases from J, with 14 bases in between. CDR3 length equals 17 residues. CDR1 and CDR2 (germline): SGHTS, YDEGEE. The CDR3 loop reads CASSLATASFTNEKLFF. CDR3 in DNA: TGTGCCAGCAGCTTGGCGACAGCCTCTTTTACTAATGAAAAACTGTTTTTT.

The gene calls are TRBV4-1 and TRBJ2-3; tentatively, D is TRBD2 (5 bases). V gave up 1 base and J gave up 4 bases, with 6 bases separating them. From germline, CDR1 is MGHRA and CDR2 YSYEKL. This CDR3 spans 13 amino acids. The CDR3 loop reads CASSQVAPDTQYF. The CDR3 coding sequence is TGCGCCAGCAGCCAAGTAGCGCCAGATACGCAGTATTTT.

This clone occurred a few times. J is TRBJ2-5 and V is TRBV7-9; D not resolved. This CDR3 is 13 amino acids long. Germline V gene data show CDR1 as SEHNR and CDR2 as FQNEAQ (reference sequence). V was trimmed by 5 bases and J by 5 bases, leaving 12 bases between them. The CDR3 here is CASSKLDSETQYF. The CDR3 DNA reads TGTGCCAGCAGCAAGCTAGATTCGGAGACCCAGTACTTC. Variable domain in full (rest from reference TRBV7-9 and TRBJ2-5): DTGVSQNPRHKITKRGQNVTFRCDPISEHNRLYWYRQTLGQGPEFLTYFQNEAQLEKSRLLSDRFSAERPKGSFSTLEIQRTEQGDSAMYLCASSKLDSETQYFGPGTRLLVL.

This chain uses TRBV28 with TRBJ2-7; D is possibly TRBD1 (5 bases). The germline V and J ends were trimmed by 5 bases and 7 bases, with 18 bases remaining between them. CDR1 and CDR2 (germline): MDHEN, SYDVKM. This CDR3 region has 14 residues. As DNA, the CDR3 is TGTGCCAGCAGTCAGGACACTCGACCTACGGAGCAGTACTTC. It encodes CASSQDTRPTEQYF.

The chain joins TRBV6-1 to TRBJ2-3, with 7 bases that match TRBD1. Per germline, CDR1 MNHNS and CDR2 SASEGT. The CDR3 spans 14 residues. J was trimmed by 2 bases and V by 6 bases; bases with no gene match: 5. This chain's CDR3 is CASRETGNTDTQYF. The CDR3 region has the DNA TGTGCCAGCAGGGAGACAGGGAACACAGATACGCAGTATTTT.

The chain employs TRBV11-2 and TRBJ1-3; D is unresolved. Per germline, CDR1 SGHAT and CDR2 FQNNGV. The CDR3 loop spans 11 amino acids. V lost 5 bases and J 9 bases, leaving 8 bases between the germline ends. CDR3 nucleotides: TGTGCCAGCAGCCATGGCCCCACCATATATTTT. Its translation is CASSHGPTIYF.